The 24 T cell receptor beta chains listed next were all sequenced from one sample in a study of T cells in Graves' hyperthyroidism and ophthalmopathy. TCR beta CDR3 region amplification was performed from RNA transcripts. The TCR CDR3 first-round RT-PCR relied on the HTBI primer set. TCRdb analysed the multiplex PCR reads with MiXCR anew, one entry per CDR3 protein. Of 400,000 or so distinct CDR3 sequences in the sample, around 15% were seen once. The sequenced sample was blood. These receptors were taken from a man aged 50-59 years with Graves' ophthalmopathy.

This clonotype was observed many times. The chain recombines TRBV15 with TRBJ2-7; D is possibly TRBD1 or TRBD2 (6 bases each). The CDR3 runs to 16 residues. Trimming removed 0 bases at V and 6 bases at J, with 18 bases between. Germline assignment: CDR1 LNHNV and CDR2 YYDKDF (reference sequence). The DNA of the CDR3 is TGTGCCACCAGCAGAGAAGGCCGGGGGCGAGTCTCCGAGCAGTACTTC. Translation: CATSREGRGRVSEQYF. Complete variable domain (other parts from reference TRBV15 and TRBJ2-7): DAMVIQNPRYQVTQFGKPVTLSCSQTLNHNVMYWYQQKSSQAPKLLFHYYDKDFNNEADTPDNFQSRRPNTSFCFLDIRSPGLGDTAMYLCATSREGRGRVSEQYFGPGTRLTVT.

This clonotype was counted between two and nine times. J is TRBJ2-5 and V is TRBV6-1; D is undetermined. Looked up from germline, CDR1 is MNHNS and CDR2 is SASEGT. CDR3 length: 16 residues. V was clipped by 2 bases and J by 1 base, with 14 bases between them. CDR3 loop: CASSESIGRSQETQYF. Written as DNA, the CDR3 is TGTGCCAGCAGTGAATCAATCGGACGGAGCCAAGAGACCCAGTACTTC.

Worth noting for this clonotype: This sequence may be a read error, since a much larger clone differs from it by one base. The V call is TRBV28, the J call TRBJ2-7, with 8 bases matching TRBD1. With V trimmed by 5 bases and J by 5 bases, 8 bases remained unmatched. Germline lookup yields CDR1 MDHEN and CDR2 SYDVKM. This CDR3 has 14 residues. The CDR3 nucleotides are TGTGCCAGCAGTGACGGACAGGGCGGCAACGAGCAGTACTTC. This translates into CASSDGQGGNEQYF.

The J gene is TRBJ1-1, the V gene TRBV15; no clear D. The CDR3 loop spans 13 amino acids. Trimming cost V 5 bases and J 1 base, with 8 bases left between them. Germline loops: CDR1 LNHNV, CDR2 YYDKDF (reference sequence). CDR3 DNA: TGTGCCACCAGCCCCGAAAGGAACACTGAAGCTTTCTTT. Protein sequence: CATSPERNTEAFF.

The chain uses TRBV13 and TRBJ2-7; 7 bases align to TRBD2. The J segment lost 7 bases and the V segment lost 2 bases, leaving 11 bases of the junction unmatched. CDR1 and CDR2 (germline): PRHDT, FYEKMQ (reference sequence). The CDR3 has 15 amino acids. The CDR3 bases are TGTGCCAGCAGCTTAACGGGAGGTCATTGGGGGGAGCAGTACTTC. Translating gives CASSLTGGHWGEQYF.

This clonotype was observed many times. V and J are TRBV18 and TRBJ1-2; no definite D call. CDR1 and CDR2 from the germline V gene are KGHSH and LQKENI. The CDR3 is 15 residues long. Deletions cut 0 bases from V and 0 bases from J, with 8 bases between. CDR3 residues: CASSPPVSPNYGYTF. DNA for the CDR3: TGTGCCAGCTCACCACCGGTCAGCCCTAACTATGGCTACACCTTC.

This clonotype turned up a few times. The chain links TRBV6-1 to TRBJ1-1; no clear D gene. Germline V gene data show CDR1 as MNHNS and CDR2 as SASEGT. The CDR3 is 14 residues long. V was clipped by 6 bases and J by 4 bases, with 15 bases between them. DNA for the CDR3: TGTGCCAGCAGGGAAAGGGAAACAAGCACTGAAGCTTTCTTT. Translated, it gives CASRERETSTEAFF.

This clonotype was recorded at least ten times. V gene TRBV3-1 combines with J gene TRBJ1-5, with D tentatively TRBD1 (5 bases). The CDR3 has 14 residues. Trimming took off 5 bases at V and 0 bases at J, with 8 bases between the two ends. Germline loops: CDR1 LGHDT, CDR2 YNNKEL (reference sequence). Here the CDR3 reads CASSLGRSNQPQHF. CDR3 nucleotide sequence: TGTGCCAGCAGCTTGGGACGTAGCAATCAGCCCCAGCATTTT.

CDR3 in DNA: TGTGCCACCAGAGCATCCCGGGACTACGAGCAGTACTTC. Translation: CATRASRDYEQYF. The rearrangement links TRBV15 to TRBJ2-7; possible D gene TRBD2, 5 bases. CDR1 and CDR2 (germline): LNHNV, YYDKDF (reference sequence). CDR3 length: 13 amino acids. With 6 bases removed from V and 3 bases from J, the gap between germline ends came to 12 bases.

This clonotype was seen many times. The chain has TRBV6-1 and TRBJ1-1; D ambiguous. Deletions cut 5 bases from V and 1 base from J, with 11 bases between. In germline, CDR1 is MNHNS, CDR2 SASEGT. This CDR3 is 14 amino acids long. The CDR3 sequence: CASSYGDKNTEAFF. The CDR3 bases are TGTGCCAGCAGTTACGGAGACAAGAACACTGAAGCTTTCTTT.

This clonotype was observed many times. The chain is built from TRBV20-1 and TRBJ2-1; 12 bases match TRBD2. V was clipped by 3 bases and J by 0 bases; unmatched bases: 6. The CDR3 is 17 amino acids. The germline V gene has CDR1 DFQATT and CDR2 SNEGSKA (reference sequence). The CDR3 coding sequence is TGCAGTGCTAGTGGGTCTAGCGGGAGGGCCTCCTACAATGAGCAGTTCTTC. Its translation: CSASGSSGRASYNEQFF.

This clonotype was seen at least ten times. The CDR3 DNA reads TGTGCCAGCCGACTAGCGGCTTACGAGCAGTACTTC. Translating it yields CASRLAAYEQYF. The chain combines TRBV2 with TRBJ2-7; TRBD2 agrees at 9 bases. The trim removed 8 bases at V and 4 bases at J, leaving 3 bases unmatched. The CDR3 has 12 residues. Germline CDR1 SNHLY, CDR2 FYNNEI.

This clonotype was detected many times. This chain connects TRBV3-1 to TRBJ2-3, with TRBD2 matching over 12 bases. The trim removed 0 bases at V and 1 base at J, leaving 5 bases unmatched. Looked up from germline, CDR1 is LGHDT and CDR2 is YNNKEL (reference sequence). This CDR3 is built from 18 residues. CDR3 coding DNA: TGTGCCAGCAGCCAAGATCTAGCGGGAGGGTCGGGCACAGATACGCAGTATTTT. It translates to CASSQDLAGGSGTDTQYF.

There are many counts of this clonotype. V usage is TRBV7-9 and J usage is TRBJ2-7; the D call may be TRBD1 or TRBD2 (6 bases each). The CDR3 runs to 15 residues. V gave up 5 bases and J gave up 7 bases, with 21 bases separating them. Germline V gene sequence: CDR1 SEHNR, CDR2 FQNEAQ (reference sequence). The CDR3 DNA reads TGTGCCAGCAGCCGTGGGTCGGGGGCGCTGAGGGAGCAGTACTTC. Protein sequence: CASSRGSGALREQYF. The full variable domain, in which reference TRBV7-9 and TRBJ2-7 provide the parts outside the CDR3, is DTGVSQNPRHKITKRGQNVTFRCDPISEHNRLYWYRQTLGQGPEFLTYFQNEAQLEKSRLLSDRFSAERPKGSFSTLEIQRTEQGDSAMYLCASSRGSGALREQYFGPGTRLTVT.

This chain connects TRBV29-1 to TRBJ2-1; 8 bases agree with TRBD1. Per germline, CDR1 SQVTM and CDR2 ANQGSEA. The CDR3 has 13 amino acids. V lost 7 bases, J lost 7 bases, and 9 bases stayed unmatched. The chain's CDR3 is CSGRDRQRNEQFF. As DNA, the CDR3 is TGCAGCGGAAGGGACAGGCAGAGGAATGAGCAGTTCTTC.

This chain uses TRBV27 with TRBJ2-7; 7 nucleotides match TRBD1. The CDR3 consists of 17 residues. The trim removed 5 bases at V and 2 bases at J, leaving 15 bases unmatched. The germline V gene encodes CDR1 MNHEY and CDR2 SMNVEV (reference sequence). CDR3 region: CASSPQAWQGVTYEQYF. The CDR3 region has the DNA TGTGCCAGCAGTCCCCAGGCCTGGCAGGGGGTTACCTACGAGCAGTACTTC.

This clonotype was counted ten times or more. This chain joins TRBV5-1 and TRBJ2-1, with 10 positions matching TRBD2. This CDR3 region has 16 residues. The V gene end was trimmed by 2 bases and the J gene end by 5 bases; junction bases not matched to a gene: 7. Looked up from germline, CDR1 is SGHRS and CDR2 is YFSETQ. The CDR3 nucleotides read TGCGCCAGCAGCTTATTTCTAGCGGGAGATAACAATGAGCAGTTCTTC. Translating gives CASSLFLAGDNNEQFF.

This rearrangement joins TRBV20-1 to TRBJ1-1; D is uncertain. The CDR3 sequence is 15 residues long. V shed 3 bases and J shed 3 bases, with 17 bases lying between them. From germline, CDR1 is DFQATT and CDR2 SNEGSKA (reference sequence). The CDR3 sequence is CSASKFGRRDTEAFF. In DNA form, the CDR3 reads TGCAGTGCTAGTAAGTTCGGAAGGAGGGACACTGAAGCTTTCTTT.

The V and J genes are TRBV7-9 and TRBJ2-7; D might be TRBD1 (6 bases). The CDR3 is 15 residues long. Germline CDR1 is SEHNR and CDR2 is FQNEAQ (reference sequence). V gave up 0 bases and J gave up 2 bases, with 11 bases separating them. CDR3 DNA sequence: TGTGCCAGCAGCTTAGCCCCGGGACAAACCTACGAGCAGTACTTC. Residues: CASSLAPGQTYEQYF.

In this sample, this clonotype turned up many times. This rearrangement joins TRBV12-3 or TRBV12-4 to TRBJ2-1; 8 bases map to TRBD1. This CDR3 is built from 15 residues. The J segment lost 3 bases and the V segment lost 6 bases, leaving 7 bases of the junction unmatched. The CDR3 here is CASSLRGLSYNEQFF. As DNA, the CDR3 is TGTGCCAGCAGCCTCAGGGGGCTGAGCTACAATGAGCAGTTCTTC.

This clonotype was seen a few times. The chain links TRBV10-1 to TRBJ2-3; 7 bases align to TRBD1. The CDR3 extends over 13 amino acids. V shed 6 bases and J 9 bases; nucleotides not matched to a gene: 9. Germline loops: CDR1 WNHNN, CDR2 SYGVQD (reference sequence). CDR3 in DNA: TGCGCCAGCAGCGAGACAGGGTTGAAAACGCAGTATTTT. Its translation: CASSETGLKTQYF.

The chain joins TRBV5-8 to TRBJ2-6, with unresolved D. The CDR3 contains 16 residues. Between the trimmed V and J ends, which lost 4 bases and 0 bases, there was a span of 11 bases. Germline CDR1 reads SGHTS; CDR2 reads YDEGEE. The CDR3, as DNA: TGTGCCAGCAGCCACGGGCCAATCTCTGGGGCCAACGTCCTGACTTTC. Translation gives CASSHGPISGANVLTF.

This clonotype has ten or more counts. The rearrangement joins TRBV2 to TRBJ2-1; D not certain. In germline, CDR1 is SNHLY, CDR2 FYNNEI. V gave up 4 bases and J gave up 9 bases, with 7 bases separating them. The CDR3 is 11 amino acids. The CDR3, as DNA: TGTGCCAGCAGTGTAAGGGTTGAGCAGTTCTTC. This encodes CASSVRVEQFF.

The chain carries TRBV19 and TRBJ2-5, with 10 bases that match TRBD1. The CDR3 is 14 amino acids. The V and J ends lost 6 bases and 0 bases, in that order; junction bases with no gene match: 1. CDR1 is LNHDA, CDR2 SQIVND, per germline (reference sequence). The CDR3 nucleotides are TGTGCCAGTAGGGACAGGGGGTACCAAGAGACCCAGTACTTC. This codes for CASRDRGYQETQYF.